Listed below are T cell receptor beta chains from one sample, sequenced in a study of blood T cells in healthy people across ages. TCRdb analysed the 5' RACE reads with MiXCR anew, one entry per CDR3 protein. The sample yields approximately 400,000 distinct CDR3 sequences, more than 45% seen once. Material for sequencing was blood. The receptors originated from a man aged 60 to 69 in good health. CDR3s leave out the opening cysteine and the closing phenylalanine or tryptophan. Each record gives: V gene, J gene, CDR3 protein.

v_call: TRBV4-3
j_call: TRBJ2-1
cdr3_aa: ASSQDLLAGGNEQF

v_call: TRBV11-2
j_call: TRBJ2-7
cdr3_aa: ASSLWANSYEQY

v_call: TRBV9
j_call: TRBJ2-3
cdr3_aa: ASSPRQGATDTQY

v_call: TRBV20-1
j_call: TRBJ2-1
cdr3_aa: SAPATSGRRYNEQF

v_call: TRBV12-3/TRBV12-4
j_call: TRBJ2-3
cdr3_aa: ASSPLLAGEGDTQY

v_call: TRBV29-1
j_call: TRBJ2-5
cdr3_aa: SVGERGRKQETQY

v_call: TRBV3-1
j_call: TRBJ2-5
cdr3_aa: ASSPSTSGTETQY

v_call: TRBV7-2
j_call: TRBJ2-2
cdr3_aa: ASSVTGANTGELF

v_call: TRBV6-2/TRBV6-3
j_call: NA
cdr3_aa: ASRPRSGIREQY

v_call: TRBV7-2
j_call: TRBJ2-1
cdr3_aa: ASSPYGAGETQF

v_call: TRBV20-1
j_call: TRBJ2-7
cdr3_aa: SASPPDNSYEQY

v_call: TRBV24-1
j_call: TRBJ2-1
cdr3_aa: ATSDFASGAVDEQF

v_call: TRBV20-1
j_call: TRBJ2-3
cdr3_aa: SAGRGDTQY

v_call: TRBV28
j_call: TRBJ2-5
cdr3_aa: ALGHTSETQY

v_call: TRBV9
j_call: TRBJ1-2
cdr3_aa: ASSVGGNYGYT

v_call: TRBV5-1
j_call: NA
cdr3_aa: ASSVRPGQTYDEQY

v_call: TRBV6-1
j_call: TRBJ2-7
cdr3_aa: ASSEAHRGSYEQY

v_call: TRBV20-1
j_call: TRBJ2-1
cdr3_aa: SARHSGRVFEETQF

v_call: TRBV28
j_call: NA
cdr3_aa: ASSQGTSGRRAYEQY

v_call: TRBV11-2
j_call: TRBJ2-5
cdr3_aa: ASSSRTGGIVNEQY

v_call: TRBV15
j_call: TRBJ1-1
cdr3_aa: ATSRVFGATEAF

v_call: TRBV6-5
j_call: NA
cdr3_aa: ASSKPGQVAYEQY

v_call: TRBV20-1
j_call: TRBJ1-6
cdr3_aa: SAREGANSPLH

v_call: TRBV5-1
j_call: TRBJ1-2
cdr3_aa: ASSSDTYGYT

v_call: TRBV15
j_call: TRBJ1-2
cdr3_aa: ATSRDPSAYGYT

v_call: TRBV4-2
j_call: TRBJ2-3
cdr3_aa: ASSQQGGLDYTDTQY

v_call: TRBV20-1
j_call: TRBJ2-1
cdr3_aa: SATSGVNNEQF

v_call: TRBV9
j_call: TRBJ2-7
cdr3_aa: ASSVANSVYEQY

v_call: TRBV20-1
j_call: TRBJ2-7
cdr3_aa: SARDRRQGADEQY

v_call: TRBV30
j_call: TRBJ2-5
cdr3_aa: AWRVGLYQETQY

v_call: TRBV27
j_call: TRBJ2-3
cdr3_aa: ASKFLAQHGTQY

v_call: TRBV5-4
j_call: TRBJ1-1
cdr3_aa: ASSLGTVLNTEAF

v_call: TRBV11-2
j_call: TRBJ2-1
cdr3_aa: ASSLDRFPNEQF

v_call: TRBV5-1
j_call: TRBJ2-7
cdr3_aa: ASSTEGYEQY

v_call: TRBV29-1
j_call: TRBJ1-2
cdr3_aa: SGEVANGGYT

v_call: TRBV10-3
j_call: TRBJ2-7
cdr3_aa: AVSGSSSYEQY

v_call: TRBV11-3
j_call: TRBJ2-1
cdr3_aa: TSSARQGRNEQF

v_call: TRBV6-6
j_call: TRBJ1-2
cdr3_aa: ASRSSVGGENYGYT

v_call: TRBV7-9
j_call: TRBJ1-2
cdr3_aa: ASSLEGTADYGYT